Listed below are T cell receptor beta chains from one sample, sequenced in a study of CD8+CD57+ T cells in acquired aplastic anemia. TCRdb redid the calling of the reads with MiXCR, one entry per CDR3 protein. The sample holds about 95,000 distinct CDR3 sequences; around two thirds are singletons and the top ten take 60% to 80%. Source material: sorted CD4+, CD8+, or CD8+CD57+ T cells (not recorded which) from PBMCs. The receptor set was obtained from a human donor with aplastic anemia. The conserved cysteine and the conserved F or W are not part of the CDR3 here. Fields, in order: CDR3 length, J gene, V gene, D gene, CDR3 protein. The D gene is left open where the match is weak.

CDR3 length: 10
J gene: TRBJ2-7
V gene: TRBV20-1
D gene: NA
CDR3 protein: SANPGDYEQY

CDR3 length: 13
J gene: TRBJ1-6
V gene: TRBV5-5
D gene: NA
CDR3 protein: ASERIGDLMPPLH

CDR3 length: 15
J gene: TRBJ1-6
V gene: TRBV15
D gene: NA
CDR3 protein: ATSRDPSSSYNSPLH

CDR3 length: 13
J gene: TRBJ2-5
V gene: TRBV20-1
D gene: TRBD2
CDR3 protein: SAHRTSGSRETQY

CDR3 length: 9
J gene: TRBJ1-1
V gene: TRBV2
D gene: NA
CDR3 protein: AKLRNTEAF

CDR3 length: 12
J gene: TRBJ2-2
V gene: TRBV10-3
D gene: NA
CDR3 protein: AIRGRGNTGELF

CDR3 length: 13
J gene: TRBJ2-7
V gene: TRBV15
D gene: NA
CDR3 protein: ATSREYGPNYEQY

CDR3 length: 14
J gene: TRBJ1-6
V gene: TRBV5-1
D gene: TRBD1
CDR3 protein: ASSIGTGGENSPLH

CDR3 length: 13
J gene: TRBJ2-5
V gene: TRBV5-4
D gene: TRBD1
CDR3 protein: ASSHRDRARKGHV

CDR3 length: 13
J gene: TRBJ2-3
V gene: TRBV10-3
D gene: TRBD1
CDR3 protein: AISVGTGDADTQY

CDR3 length: 11
J gene: TRBJ2-5
V gene: TRBV7-3
D gene: NA
CDR3 protein: ASSWDTQETQY

CDR3 length: 14
J gene: TRBJ2-1
V gene: TRBV10-3
D gene: NA
CDR3 protein: AISESAVGLYNEQF

CDR3 length: 11
J gene: TRBJ1-1
V gene: TRBV25-1
D gene: TRBD1
CDR3 protein: ASSDLGGALAF

CDR3 length: 14
J gene: TRBJ1-5
V gene: TRBV4-2
D gene: TRBD1
CDR3 protein: ASSPTHDRDNQPQH